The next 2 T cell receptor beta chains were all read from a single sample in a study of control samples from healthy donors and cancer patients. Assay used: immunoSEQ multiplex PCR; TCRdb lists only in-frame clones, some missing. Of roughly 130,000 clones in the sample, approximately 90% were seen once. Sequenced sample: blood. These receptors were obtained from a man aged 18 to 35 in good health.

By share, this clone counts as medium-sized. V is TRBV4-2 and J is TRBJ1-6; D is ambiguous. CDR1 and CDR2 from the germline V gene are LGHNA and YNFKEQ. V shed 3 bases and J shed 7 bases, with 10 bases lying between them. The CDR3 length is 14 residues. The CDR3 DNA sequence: TGTGCCAGCAGCCAGGGCGGGCCAAATTCACCCCTCCACTTT. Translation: CASSQGGPNSPLHF.

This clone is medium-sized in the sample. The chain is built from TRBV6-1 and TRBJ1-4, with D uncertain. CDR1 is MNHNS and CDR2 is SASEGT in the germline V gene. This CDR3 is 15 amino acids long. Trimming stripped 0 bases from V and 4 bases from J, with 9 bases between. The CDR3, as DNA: TGTGCCAGCAGTGAAGCCCGGAGGAATAATGAAAAACTGTTTTTT. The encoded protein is CASSEARRNNEKLFF.